The entry that follows covers one T cell receptor (beta chain) sequence. Its antigen is not known. Indicated treatment: oral pan-JAK inhibitor, 5-10 mg twice daily. These data originate in a study of CD8+ T cells in alopecia areata. cDNA serving as the sequencing template came from extracted, reverse transcribed RNA. This table comes from immunoSEQ multiplex PCR, and its TCRdb copy is limited to in-frame clones, with some not included. The table has about 270,000 clones, approximately 60% seen once. Study conclusions and caveats: Sequences from scalp samples also cover resident alphabeta T cells of normal skin.

The clonotype was recovered from a human donor with alopecia areata. The sample consisted of CD4+ T cells sorted from blood, taken around week 54, from a patient treated with tofacitinib.

This CDR3 is CSVHRVGEAFF. CDR3 nucleotides: TGCAGCGTACACAGGGTGGGGGAAGCTTTCTTT. This rearrangement joins TRBV29-1 to TRBJ1-1; a possible D gene is TRBD1 (6 bases). There are 11 residues in the CDR3. Trimming stripped 6 bases from V and 8 bases from J, with 13 bases between. The germline gives CDR1 SQVTM, CDR2 ANQGSEA.